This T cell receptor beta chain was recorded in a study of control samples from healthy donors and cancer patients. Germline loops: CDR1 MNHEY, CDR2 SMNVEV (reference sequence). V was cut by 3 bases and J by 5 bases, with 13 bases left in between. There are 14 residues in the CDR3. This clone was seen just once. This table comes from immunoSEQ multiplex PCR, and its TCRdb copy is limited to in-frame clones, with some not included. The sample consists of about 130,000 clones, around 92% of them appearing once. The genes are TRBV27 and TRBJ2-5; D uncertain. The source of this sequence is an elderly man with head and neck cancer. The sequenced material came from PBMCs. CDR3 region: CASSFKAYRETQYF. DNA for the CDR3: TGTGCCAGCAGTTTTAAGGCCTATCGGGAGACCCAGTACTTC.